This entry describes one TCR beta chain. This clone's antigen is unknown. Base quality data are lacking; no much larger clone is found one base away. The data derive from a study of cytomegalovirus exposure and HLA in healthy donors (dated by TCRdb to about 2017). The study in broad terms: In an earlier analysis of some 550 of the donors, 250 to 300 Gb of sequence data and 117 million unique TCR beta sequences from 180 million or so T cells were reported. Roughly 320 gigabases of sequencing data and 70 million to 100 million unique TCR sequences made up an early release that covered under 750 HLA-typed donors. The genetic ancestry cluster associated with self-reported Caucasian donors included 81% of the 300 to 400 genotyped donors. The aim of the study was to test whether cataloging public T cell receptors could identify signatures of past pathogen exposure. The study profiled the T cell repertoires of 500 to 800 subjects by immunosequencing and related them to cytomegalovirus serostatus. Besides the first cohort of 666 subjects, a separate validation cohort made up of over 100 different subjects was used. The study combined high-throughput TCR immunosequencing, statistical association of individual TCRs with disease status, and machine learning to predict cytomegalovirus infection status. A later analysis re-examined previously published TCR beta repertoires from more than 650 donors and added high-resolution HLA genotyping to investigate patterns of TCR occurrence. Rather than drawing on any new phenotypic data, the later analysis identified candidate immune exposures from TCR beta sequences and the way those sequences occurred across donors. In an earlier analysis of roughly 540 of the donors, high-throughput TCR beta sequencing was used to judge whether each TCR beta V gene segment behaved as functional or pseudogenic. Donor age, sex, ethnicity and CMV serostatus were compiled alongside the repertoire data. A later genetic analysis used genome-wide SNP genotypes for about 55% of the 666 donors, treating that subset as a discovery cohort. Every repertoire in the discovery cohort had been generated on one and the same sequencing platform. Both class I and class II loci were covered by HLA typing, at four-digit resolution. The number of typed donors differed by locus: 629-630 for A, B, C, DRB1 and DQB1; some 500 for DQA1; 600 to 610 for DPA1; and about 470 for DPB1. Roughly 5 DR-DQ haplotypes were treated as single units for association and clustering because of strong linkage in the cohort. On average, approximately 250,000 unique TCR beta nucleotide sequences were sequenced per donor among 398 genotyped donors of the cohort, with roughly 18% of those sequences being non-productive. Broader findings and caveats from the paper: According to a later genetic analysis, donors in an Asian-associated ancestry cluster had fewer N-insertions in productive TCRs than the approximately 670-donor mean. Strong co-occurrence of HLA alleles, especially DR and DQ, made assigning TCR associations to individual alleles difficult. Most CMV-associated TCR beta chains appeared to be HLA-restricted in a later analysis, and the HLA associations seemed to be driven largely by CMV exposure. In a later analysis, around 15,000 TCR beta sequences were associated with specific HLA alleles at a false discovery rate of 0.05. In an earlier analysis of about 600 of the donors, most TCR beta V segments appeared in productive rearrangements about 90% or about 30% of the time, broadly matching IMGT annotations. This cohort had only TCR beta chains sequenced, and the lack of alpha or paired-chain data limited which features could be detected. A further reported finding was that TCR beta sequences accurately predicted the HLA-A and HLA-B alleles for most subjects in the first cohort. It was suggested by the authors that the approach could potentially be generalized to other disease states and immunological phenotypes. Because HLA typing was missing for some donors at each locus, association tests included only the typed subset. Correlated functional status among segregating V segments might reflect linkage disequilibrium, but an unknown experimental factor could not be ruled out. Because counts were too low, about 18 rarely observed V segments, including chromosome 9 orphons, were left out of the earlier analysis of 587 of the donors. A later analysis reported that several top co-occurrence clusters appeared linked to parvovirus B19, influenza, CMV and Epstein-Barr virus. In a later analysis, HLA-associated TCR beta chains were found to be more clonally expanded and to have lower generation probabilities than equally common non-associated chains. In vitro tests confirmed that a few of the cytomegalovirus-associated TCR beta chains recognize cytomegalovirus antigens. Most TCR sequences were observed very rarely across donors, whereas some public TCRs were present in many individuals. The only immune exposure information available for the cohort was CMV serostatus. Cytomegalovirus status was reported to be diagnosed by the classifier with high specificity and sensitivity in both the original and validation cohorts. A later analysis found that TCR association rates varied across HLA loci, with DRB1 alleles showing the most associated TCRs and HLA-C alleles the fewest. In a later genetic analysis, a missense DCLRE1C variant was associated with V-gene and J-gene trimming of TCR beta chains, and the association was replicated in an independent cohort. The study listed around 160 TCR beta chains as associated with cytomegalovirus. Presence/absence analyses assumed roughly uniform sequencing depth across donors, an assumption that may not hold. Because the 87-base-pair reads could not distinguish some IMGT-functional V segments, including TRBV6-2 and TRBV6-3, those segments were excluded. The sequencing pipeline was judged likely to have produced a cluster of highly shared sequence variants as a technical artifact.

Receptor amplification or capture employed the immunoSEQ multiplex PCR assay. For the multiplex PCR, a mixture combining 60 forward primers for TCR Vbeta segments and 13 reverse primers for TCR Jbeta segments was used. A multiplex PCR assay on genomic DNA amplified the CDR3 region of rearranged TCR beta genes. The Illumina HiSeq System was used to sequence the amplified TCR beta libraries as 87-base-pair reads. As for the original processing: Across the 600 to 700 repertoires, a later analysis counted 75 million to 90 million unique TCR beta chains, some 11 million of which were shared by at least two donors. Raw reads were error-corrected and collapsed into unique sequences with a nearest-neighbor algorithm that merged closely related sequences to remove PCR and sequencing errors. Alignment of CDR3 sequences to IMGT reference sequences was used to assign V, D and J gene segments. For a sequence to be retained, a match of at least six nucleotides was required to both a V gene segment and a J gene segment. Rearrangements were called productive when the CDR3 lacked stop codons and stayed in frame with V and J; all others were non-productive. Following IMGT convention, CDR3 was defined as the stretch from the second conserved V-encoded cysteine up to the conserved J-encoded phenylalanine. In an earlier analysis of 550 to 650 of the donors, sequences lacking an unambiguous match to a single V gene segment were excluded. In an earlier analysis of several hundred of the donors, V segments were called functional above 56.7% productive rearrangements and were called segregating when the between-donor standard deviation exceeded 5%. To diagnose cytomegalovirus status from the catalog of TCR beta chain sequences, a statistical classification framework was built. In a later analysis, TCR nucleotide sequences were compared against IMGT/GENE-DB human TR gene sequences so that V and J genes could be assigned. A later analysis assigned CDR3 sequences and most-parsimonious VDJ recombination scenarios with the TCRdist pipeline. In a later analysis, every TCR beta chain was defined by the combination of its CDR3 amino acid sequence and its V-gene family, and reads without a unique V-gene family were dropped. A later analysis removed 600 or so highly shared, low-generation-probability nucleotide sequences to deal with suspected cross-contamination and a sequencing artifact. For each public chain, a later analysis derived a clonal expansion index from normalized ranks of inferred template counts within each repertoire. In a later analysis, generation probabilities were computed using a VDJ recombination model fitted to out-of-frame rearrangements, and the results were checked against IGoR. Hypergeometric tests were used in a later analysis to score TCR-TCR, TCR-HLA and TCR-CMV co-occurrence, with a repertoire-size bias correction applied to the TCR pairs. To estimate false discovery rates, a later analysis permuted the HLA or CMV assignments 20 times. A later analysis grouped co-occurring TCRs with DBSCAN, adding TCRdist sequence similarity when clustering within HLA-allele-positive subsets. For co-occurrence clustering, repertoires with fewer than 30,000 or more than 120,000 public chains were excluded, along with a handful of repertoires with anomalous nucleotide sharing. Entries here come from immuneACCESS through TCRdb and include only in-frame sequences with V and J called. Some clones fail to appear in such tables; in the studies checked, an unresolved V gene covers under half of the shortfall, and the cause of the remainder is unknown. V, J and clone size derive from that table, while D and trimming were established from the DNA sequence. The sample yields some 160,000 clones; over 80% were counted once. Together, the top ten hold around 1.6% of the sample.

Trimming removed 0 bases from V and 5 bases from J, leaving 15 bases between the germline ends. CDR1 is given as SGHRS and CDR2 as YFSETQ, both from the germline V gene. The CDR3 covers 16 residues, taking in both the cysteine and the phenylalanine. CDR3 DNA only is kept here, 48 bases in frame from base 1. The cohort comprised under 700 healthy bone marrow donors. All cohort members were sampled while nominally healthy, although unrecorded immune exposures were likely present. The donor tested CMV seronegative and was one of the 352 seronegative cohort members. A peripheral blood sample was collected from each donor, and TCR beta sequencing was performed on peripheral blood mononuclear cells. The Qiagen DNeasy Blood Extraction Kit was used to extract genomic DNA from the blood cell samples.

The V and J segments used are TRBV5-1 and TRBJ2-1; a tentative D match to TRBD2 spans 7 bases. Sequencing was carried out using PBMCs. This receptor was taken from a woman aged 18-35 years in good health and CMV-seronegative. CDR3 protein: CASSLVGTGGHNEQFF. The DNA sequence is as follows: TGCGCCAGCAGCTTGGTTGGTACGGGGGGCCACAATGAGCAGTTCTTC.